The clone carrying this TCR beta chain was observed a few times. The record originates from a study of blood T cell repertoires in COVID-19. Generated by immunoSEQ multiplex PCR, the TCRdb table keeps only in-frame clones and is missing some. The sample yields more than 120,000 clones, about 85% seen once. Germline V lookup: CDR1 SGHRS, CDR2 YFSETQ. The V and J ends lost 0 bases and 4 bases respectively, with 10 bases between them. The CDR3 extends over 14 amino acids. The sequenced material came from peripheral blood. The TCR sequence derives from a human donor with acute or convalescent COVID-19. The donor label of this sample is uncertain. The chain links TRBV5-1 to TRBJ1-2; a possible D gene is TRBD1 (5 bases). Here the CDR3 DNA reads TGCGCCAGCAGCTTGGAAGGGGCCCTCTATGGCTACACCTTC. It translates to CASSLEGALYGYTF. The full variable domain, with the rest looked up from reference TRBV5-1 and TRBJ1-2, is KAGVTQTPRYLIKTRGQQVTLSCSPISGHRSVSWYQQTPGQGLQFLFEYFSETQRNKGNFPGRFSGRQFSNSRSEMNVSTLELGDSALYLCASSLEGALYGYTFGSGTRLTVV.